The clone carrying this T cell receptor beta chain was recorded a few times. The antigen is not known. Free of atypia, the adjacent lung was collected at least 2 cm away from the tumor margin. This entry belongs to a study of T cells in localized non-small cell lung cancer. Study-level findings and limits: Measurement of T cell clonality placed uninvolved adjacent lung highest, above the level in tumor. There were a median around 53 of the top 100 tumor clones appearing in adjacent lung. Longer overall survival associated with higher blood T cell density; shorter survival with higher adjacent-lung clonality.

Sequencing used immunoSEQ multiplex PCR; TCRdb keeps in-frame clones, though not all of them. The repertoire includes about 1,700 clones, approximately 39% of them detected once, and less than 40% sits in the top ten. Germline CDR1 and CDR2: LNHDA and SQIVND (reference sequence). The CDR3 sequence is 15 residues long. V was pared by 3 bases and J by 1 base, with 12 bases between. This rearrangement joins TRBV19 to TRBJ1-1; D possibly corresponds to TRBD1 (5 bases). This TCR came from a woman aged 35 to 75 with stage II lung adenocarcinoma. Source: normal lung tissue next to the tumor, taken before any cancer treatment. The CDR3 here is CASSISGPRNTEAFF. CDR3 DNA: TGTGCCAGTAGTATCTCGGGGCCTAGGAACACTGAAGCTTTCTTT.